Detailed here is one TCR beta chain. Generated by immunoSEQ multiplex PCR, the TCRdb table keeps only in-frame clones and is missing some. The sample carries 80,000 to 100,000 clones, roughly 80% recorded once. Losses at the gene ends were 6 bases for V and 7 bases for J; bases not matched to a gene: 5. In germline, CDR1 is SNHLY, CDR2 FYNNEI. There are 14 residues in the CDR3. The data belong to a study of a mutant IDH1 vaccine in newly diagnosed glioma. Study in general: Patients' prior therapy spanned radiotherapy, temozolomide, or both; most underwent both.

Time point in this sample: baseline, week 1 (first vaccination visit). Treatment meaning: pre-vaccination baseline after standard-of-care therapy. Astrocytomas found in donors were new, WHO grade 3 or 4, IDH1-mutant and ATRX-lost. The receptor's source is a middle-aged man with glioma. Some clones in this sample may be carry-over from other donors' samples. Here the sequenced sample was PBMCs, taken from a glioma patient treated with radiotherapy, temozolomide or both. The chain combines TRBV2 with TRBJ1-5; the match to TRBD1 covers 11 bases. For the CDR3, the DNA is TGTGCCAGCAGGCCAAGGACAGGGGGCCAGCCCCAGCATTTT. Translated, it gives CASRPRTGGQPQHF.